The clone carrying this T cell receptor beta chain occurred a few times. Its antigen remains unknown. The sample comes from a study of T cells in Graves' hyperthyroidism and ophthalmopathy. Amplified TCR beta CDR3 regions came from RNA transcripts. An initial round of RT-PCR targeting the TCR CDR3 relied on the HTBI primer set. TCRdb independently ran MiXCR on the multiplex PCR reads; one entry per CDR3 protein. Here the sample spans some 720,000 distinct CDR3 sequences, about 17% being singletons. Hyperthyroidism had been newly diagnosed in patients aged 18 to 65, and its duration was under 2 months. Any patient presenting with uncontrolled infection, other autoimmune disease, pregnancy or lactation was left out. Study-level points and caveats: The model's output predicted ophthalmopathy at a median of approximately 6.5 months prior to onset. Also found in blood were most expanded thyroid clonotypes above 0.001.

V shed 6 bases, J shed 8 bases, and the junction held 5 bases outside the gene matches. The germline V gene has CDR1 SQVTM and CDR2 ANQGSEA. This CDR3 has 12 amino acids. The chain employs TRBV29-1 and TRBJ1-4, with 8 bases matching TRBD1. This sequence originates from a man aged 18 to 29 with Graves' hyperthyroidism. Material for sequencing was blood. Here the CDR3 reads CSVQGAGEKLFF. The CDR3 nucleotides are TGCAGCGTGCAGGGGGCTGGGGAAAAACTGTTTTTT.